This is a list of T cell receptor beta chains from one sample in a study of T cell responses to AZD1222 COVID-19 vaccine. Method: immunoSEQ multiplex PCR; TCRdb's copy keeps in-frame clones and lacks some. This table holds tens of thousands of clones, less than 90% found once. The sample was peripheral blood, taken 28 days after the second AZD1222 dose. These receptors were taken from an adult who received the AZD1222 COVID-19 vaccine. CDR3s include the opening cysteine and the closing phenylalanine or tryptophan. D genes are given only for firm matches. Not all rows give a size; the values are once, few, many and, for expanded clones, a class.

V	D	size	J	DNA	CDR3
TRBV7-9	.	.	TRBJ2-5	TGTGCCAGCAGCCCGGCAGGGACTGGTGGCCAGTACTTC	CASSPAGTGGQYF
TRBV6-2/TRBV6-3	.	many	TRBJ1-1	TGTGCCAGCAGTCCCCCGGCGGTAAACACTGAAGCTTTCTTT	CASSPPAVNTEAFF
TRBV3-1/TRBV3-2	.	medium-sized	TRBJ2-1	TGTGCCAGCAGCCAGAGCCCTCGGACCTACAATGAGCAGTTCTTC	CASSQSPRTYNEQFF
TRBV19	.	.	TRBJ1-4	TGTGCCAGTAGTATCTTCAGGAGCGATGAAAAACTGTTTTTT	CASSIFRSDEKLFF
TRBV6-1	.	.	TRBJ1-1	TGTGCCAGCAGTGAAGGTTGGGGGATGAACACTGAAGCTTTCTTT	CASSEGWGMNTEAFF
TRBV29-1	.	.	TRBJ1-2	TGCAGCGTTGAATCCTACAGCCTCTATGGCTACACCTTC	CSVESYSLYGYTF
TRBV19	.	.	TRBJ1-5	TGTGCCAGTAGTATGAATCCAGCCAATCAGCCCCAGCATTTT	CASSMNPANQPQHF
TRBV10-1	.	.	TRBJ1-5	TGCGCCAGCATCCCCCCCCCGCAGGGCGTAAACAATCAGCCCCAGCATTTT	CASIPPPQGVNNQPQHF
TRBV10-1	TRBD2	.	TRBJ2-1	TGCGCCAGCAGTGAGTCCCAGACTAGCGGGGGGGTGAGGAATGAGCAGTTCTTC	CASSESQTSGGVRNEQFF
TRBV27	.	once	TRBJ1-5	TGTGCCAGCAGTCAACGGAGCGAGGCCAATCAGCCCCAGCATTTT	CASSQRSEANQPQHF
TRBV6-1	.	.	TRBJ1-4	TGTGCCAGCAGTGTAATTACAGGGCTTGCTAATGAAAAACTGTTTTTT	CASSVITGLANEKLFF
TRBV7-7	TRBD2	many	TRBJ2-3	TGTGCCAGCAGTCTAGCGGGACCCACAGATACGCAGTATTTT	CASSLAGPTDTQYF
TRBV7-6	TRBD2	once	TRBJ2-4	TGTGCCAGCAGCTCATTAGCGGGAGGGCCGTTAGCCAAAAACATTCAGTACTTC	CASSSLAGGPLAKNIQYF
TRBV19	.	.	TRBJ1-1	TGTGCCAGTAGTAAGTGGGAGAACACTGAAGCTTTCTTT	CASSKWENTEAFF
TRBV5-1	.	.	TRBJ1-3	TGCGCCAGCAGCCCATCGGGCGTACGGTCTGGAAACACCATATATTTT	CASSPSGVRSGNTIYF
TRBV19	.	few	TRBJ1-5	TGTGCCAGTAGTGCGGGGCTGAATCAGCCCCAGCATTTT	CASSAGLNQPQHF
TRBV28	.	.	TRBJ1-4	TGTGCCAGCAGTTCAGCCGGGACGGGGAATGAAAAACTGTTTTTT	CASSSAGTGNEKLFF
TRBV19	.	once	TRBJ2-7	TGTGCCAGTAGTATAGGTCTCGGGGGCTACGAGCAGTACTTC	CASSIGLGGYEQYF
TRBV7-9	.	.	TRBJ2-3	TGTGCCAGCAGCTCGTCGGGGGGCCTTAGCACAGATACGCAGTATTTT	CASSSSGGLSTDTQYF
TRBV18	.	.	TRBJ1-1	TGTGCCAGCTCACCACAGGCAGGGAACACTGAAGCTTTCTTT	CASSPQAGNTEAFF
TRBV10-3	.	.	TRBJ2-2	TGTGCCATCAGCGGTTACCTAGCCGGGTCCGGCGCGAACACCGGGGAGCTGTTTTTT	CAISGYLAGSGANTGELFF
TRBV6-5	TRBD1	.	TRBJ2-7	TGTGCCAGCAGTTTCAACAGGGGTACCTACGAGCAGTACTTC	CASSFNRGTYEQYF
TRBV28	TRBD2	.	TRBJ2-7	TGTGCCAGCAGTCCATATAATGTCCGGGACTATACCTACGAGCAGTACTTC	CASSPYNVRDYTYEQYF
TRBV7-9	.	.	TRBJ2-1	TGTGCCAGCAGCTTAGATATGTTGGCGGGTAGTGAGCAGTTCTTC	CASSLDMLAGSEQFF
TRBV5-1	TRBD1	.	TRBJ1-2	TGCGCCAGCAGCCCCCAGACAGGGAGCTATGGCTACACCTTC	CASSPQTGSYGYTF
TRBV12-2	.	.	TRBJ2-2	TGTGCAAGTCGCTTAGATGAGGGGGGCCCGAACACCGGGGAGCTGTTTTTT	CASRLDEGGPNTGELFF
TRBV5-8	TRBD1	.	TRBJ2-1	TGTGCCAGCAGCTTAAGGGACAGGGGGCTCCGGTTCTTC	CASSLRDRGLRFF
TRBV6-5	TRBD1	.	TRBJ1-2	TGTGCCAGCAGGCTAGGGACAGGGATCTATGGCTACACCTTC	CASRLGTGIYGYTF
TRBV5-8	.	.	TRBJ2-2	TGTGCCATTTCCCCGAAGGACCAGGGGAGAGACACCGGGGAGCTGTTTTTT	CAISPKDQGRDTGELFF
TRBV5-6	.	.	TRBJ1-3	TGTGCCAGCAGCTGGGGGCGAGGGGGCTCTGGAAACACCATATATTTT	CASSWGRGGSGNTIYF
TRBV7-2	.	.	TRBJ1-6	TGTGCCAGCAGCCTGAACAATTCACCCCTCCACTTT	CASSLNNSPLHF
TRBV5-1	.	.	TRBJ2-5	TGCGCCAGCAGCTTGGGTTCTGACCCCGGAGAGACCCAGTACTTC	CASSLGSDPGETQYF
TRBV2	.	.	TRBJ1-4	TGTGCCAGCAGTGTGAAAGGGGATGCAACTAATGAAAAACTGTTTTTT	CASSVKGDATNEKLFF
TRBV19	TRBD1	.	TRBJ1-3	TGTGCCAGCCAACAGGGGTTGGGAAACACCATATATTTT	CASQQGLGNTIYF
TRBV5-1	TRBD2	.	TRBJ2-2	TGCGCCAGCAGCAACGACCTAACTTCCGGGACTAGCGGGAGATATACCGGGGAGCTGTTTTTT	CASSNDLTSGTSGRYTGELFF
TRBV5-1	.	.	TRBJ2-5	TGCGCCAGCAGCTTGGGATCGATGGGCCAAGAGACCCAGTACTTC	CASSLGSMGQETQYF
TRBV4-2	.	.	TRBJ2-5	TGTGCCAGCAGCCAAGTCAACGACCAAGAGACCCAGTACTTC	CASSQVNDQETQYF
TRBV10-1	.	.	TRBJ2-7	TGCGCCAGCAGTGGGGAAAGGCCCGAGCAGTACTTC	CASSGERPEQYF
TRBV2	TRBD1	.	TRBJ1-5	TGTGCCAGCAGGATTAGGACAGGGGATAGCAATCAGCCCCAGCATTTT	CASRIRTGDSNQPQHF
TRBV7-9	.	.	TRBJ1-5	TGTGCCAGCAGCTTGGGGACTCAGCCCCAGCATTTT	CASSLGTQPQHF
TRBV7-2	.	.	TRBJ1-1	TGTGCCAGCAGTCCCGGGAGGAACACTGAAGCTTTCTTT	CASSPGRNTEAFF
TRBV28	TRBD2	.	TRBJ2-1	TGTGCCAGCTCTTCTTCTAGCGGGAGGGCGTTTGAGCAGTTCTTC	CASSSSSGRAFEQFF
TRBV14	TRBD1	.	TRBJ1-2	TGTGCCAGCAGCCCTTGGGGACAGGCGAATGGCTACACCTTC	CASSPWGQANGYTF
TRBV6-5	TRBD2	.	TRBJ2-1	TGTGCCACCGGGGGGGCTCTCGCCTACAATGAGCAGTTCTTC	CATGGALAYNEQFF
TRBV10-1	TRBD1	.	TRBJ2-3	TGCGCCAGCAGTGAGGGGACAGGGCGGGATACGCAGTATTTT	CASSEGTGRDTQYF
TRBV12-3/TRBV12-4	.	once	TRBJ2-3	TGTGCCAGCAGCCTGGGGGCGGATACGCAGTATTTT	CASSLGADTQYF